This TCR beta chain was observed in a study of blood T cell repertoires in COVID-19. About the study: PBMCs, B-cell-depleted T cells, or T cells provided the cDNA or gDNA that made up the material.

Sequencing used immunoSEQ multiplex PCR; TCRdb keeps in-frame clones, though not all of them. The sample records 150,000 or so clones, roughly 93% being singletons. This clone was picked up one time. Trimming cost V 6 bases and J 2 bases; bases outside gene matches: 22. Looked up from germline, CDR1 is SQVTM and CDR2 is ANQGSEA. The CDR3 is made up of 19 amino acids. The chain is built from TRBV29-1 and TRBJ2-7; 10 bases line up with TRBD2. The source of this sequence is a young man with acute or convalescent COVID-19. The sample consisted of peripheral blood. CDR3 in DNA: TGCAGCGTCGCCGATATCATAGCGGGAGGCTCAACCCGAACCTACGAGCAGTACTTC. Encoded protein: CSVADIIAGGSTRTYEQYF.